What follows are 3 T cell receptor beta chains derived from one specimen sequenced in a study of radiation and T cells in renal cell carcinoma. Some clones are missing from TCRdb's copy, which holds only in-frame ones; the method was immunoSEQ multiplex PCR. This table has approximately 75,000 clones, roughly 82% appearing once. Indicated time point: blood 2 weeks post-SBRT. Treatment denoted: 15 Gy SBRT to primary tumor, nephrectomy 4 weeks later. The sample consisted of blood, taken from a patient whose treatment included radiotherapy and nephrectomy. These receptors were obtained from a man aged 55 to 70 with renal cell carcinoma.

This CDR3 reads CASSLRLAGGIGTDTQYF. As DNA, the CDR3 is TGTGCCAGCAGCTTGAGGCTAGCGGGAGGAATTGGCACAGATACGCAGTATTTT. The V call is TRBV5-4, the J call TRBJ2-3; 11 nucleotides align to TRBD2. CDR3 size: 18 residues. With V trimmed by 1 base and J by 1 base, 8 bases remained unmatched. CDR1 and CDR2 (germline): SGHNT, YYREEE (reference sequence).

The chain employs TRBV27 and TRBJ2-1, with D perhaps TRBD2 (5 bases). The CDR3 extends over 14 amino acids. V was clipped by 6 bases and J by 15 bases, with 24 bases between them. Germline CDR1 MNHEY, CDR2 SMNVEV (reference sequence). CDR3 DNA: TGTGCCAGCAGCGCCGAACTAGTCGGAAACCAGTGGTTCTTC. It is translated as CASSAELVGNQWFF.

The chain recombines TRBV10-3 with TRBJ2-1; 9 nucleotides align to TRBD2. The CDR3 extends over 13 amino acids. Germline loops: CDR1 ENHRY, CDR2 SYGVKD. The J segment lost 6 bases and the V segment lost 8 bases, leaving 5 bases of the junction unmatched. CDR3 sequence (DNA): TGTGCCATCGTAGCTAGCGGGACCAATGAGCAGTTCTTC. It encodes CAIVASGTNEQFF.